The present T cell receptor (beta chain) was sequenced within a study of blood T cell repertoires in COVID-19 (TCRdb year 2020). General notes on the study: The collaborator samples originated in the United States, Italy and Spain and spanned the acute and convalescent phases of COVID-19. The material from the prospective study consisted of cDNA or gDNA derived from T cells, B-cell-depleted T cells, or PBMCs. Deeply sampled blood TCRbeta repertoires from subjects exposed to, actively infected with, or recovered from COVID-19 were included in the dataset. The repertoires were released in a freely available public database intended as a resource for research on the immune response to SARS-CoV-2. Samples came from the ongoing ImmuneRACE study (first 160 participants) plus 1,254 subjects from 6 global collaborators. Nearly every sample came with metadata listing a de-identified subject ID, COVID-19 status, age in years and sex. HLA class I and class II types, where available, came from metadata supplied by the sample provider rather than from assay-based typing. Paper-wide results and their limitations: How much clinical and demographic metadata was included differed by source and by participant, and the metadata was provided uncurated.

Collaborating institutions collected whole blood in K2EDTA tubes following their own protocols. For TCRbeta analysis, collaborator samples were shipped as frozen whole blood, as isolated PBMCs, or as DNA extracted from either sample type. This clone was seen a few times. Its antigen remains undetermined. Per-base qualities were not stored, and no clone one base away is much larger. TCRbeta CDR3 regions were amplified from genomic DNA by means of the immunoSEQ Assay, a bias-controlled multiplex PCR. The study's own analysis went as follows. The number of nucleated cells in each sample was estimated by amplification of reference gene primers within the assay. To quantify the absolute abundance of each unique TCRbeta CDR3 rearrangement, sequence reads were collapsed and filtered. For each sample, productive Simpson clonality was calculated by taking the square root of Simpson's diversity index across productive rearrangements. Held by TCRdb, this immuneACCESS table contains in-frame sequences only and omits some clones. Under half of the omission traces to an unresolved V gene where checked; the cause of the rest is unknown. That table furnishes V, J and clone size, whereas the DNA furnished D and trimming. The sample records about 130,000 clones, less than 90% of which are singletons. The ten largest account for about 6.9% of the sample.

The CDR3 goes from the cysteine to the phenylalanine over 14 residues. Of the read, only the CDR3 DNA is kept; its 42 bases are in frame from base 1. Trimming costs V 4 bases and J 4 bases, and their ends lie 13 bases apart. As encoded in the germline V gene (reference sequence), CDR1 is LGHDT while CDR2 is YNNKEL. The clonotype comes from an elderly man with active or convalescent COVID-19. Sequenced input: peripheral blood. Recombination joined TRBV3-1 (or the pseudogene TRBV3-2) with TRBJ1-2, with the D gene not confidently named. The CDR3 protein: CASSPGSGPYGYTF. In nucleotides, the sequence is TGTGCCAGCAGCCCTGGCAGTGGTCCCTATGGCTACACCTTC.